One and the same sample provided the 9 T cell receptor beta chains below, sequenced in a study of T cells in Graves' hyperthyroidism and ophthalmopathy. RNA transcripts gave rise to amplified TCR beta CDR3 regions. During a first-round RT-PCR of the TCR CDR3, the HTBI primer set was used. TCRdb ran MiXCR on the multiplex PCR reads and lists one entry per CDR3 protein. The sample has 600,000 to 700,000 distinct CDR3 sequences, 45% seen once. The specimen was peripheral blood or thyroid tissue (not recorded which). The receptors come from an adult man with Graves' disease, either hyperthyroidism or ophthalmopathy (not recorded which).

The gene calls are TRBV19 and TRBJ1-1, with D possibly matching TRBD1 (5 bases). V was pared by 10 bases and J by 5 bases, with 14 bases between. CDR3 length: 12 amino acids. Germline CDR1 reads LNHDA; CDR2 reads SQIVND (reference sequence). The CDR3 sequence is CATQGRETEAFF. The CDR3 nucleotides are TGTGCCACTCAGGGACGGGAGACTGAAGCTTTCTTT.

The rearrangement joins TRBV29-1 to TRBJ1-1; D is uncertain. Trimming left V 0 bases short and J 1 base short, with 9 bases between. The CDR3 has 14 residues. CDR1 is SQVTM and CDR2 is ANQGSEA in the germline V gene. The CDR3 coding sequence is TGCAGCGTTGAAGATCCGCAGAAGAACACTGAAGCTTTCTTT. This encodes CSVEDPQKNTEAFF.

This clonotype was recorded at least ten times. This sequence joins TRBV7-8 and TRBJ1-1; weak D call: TRBD1 (5 bases). In germline, CDR1 is SGHVS, CDR2 FQNEAQ. The CDR3 is 15 amino acids. Trimming shortened V by 3 bases and J by 4 bases, and 15 bases separated the two germline ends. Here the CDR3 reads CASSFTRVVGTEAFF. CDR3 nucleotide sequence: TGTGCCAGCAGCTTCACCAGGGTGGTCGGCACTGAAGCTTTCTTT.

To note about this clonotype: This sequence may be a read error, since a much larger clone differs from it by one base. The rearrangement links TRBV10-3 to TRBJ2-7; 7 bases fit TRBD2. The CDR3 is made up of 15 amino acids. Germline lookup yields CDR1 ENHRY and CDR2 SYGVKD. The CDR3 bases are TGTGCCATCAGCGGGGGTCCTAGCGGAACCTACGACCAGTACTTC. As protein: CAISGGPSGTYDQYF.

A note on this clonotype: A read error is possible here, since a much larger clone lies one base away. V gene TRBV6-6 combines with J gene TRBJ2-5; 7 positions match TRBD2. V was pared by 8 bases and J by 5 bases, with 8 bases of the junction left unmatched. Germline loops: CDR1 MNHNY, CDR2 SVGAGI (reference sequence). This CDR3 region has 13 residues. In DNA form, the CDR3 reads TGTGCCAGCGGTGGCGGGGAGGGGGAGACCCAGTACTTC. Amino acid sequence: CASGGGEGETQYF.

This clonotype was seen repeatedly, ten times or more. A read error may account for a junction end that differs from germline. This chain connects TRBV7-2 to TRBJ1-1; D is unresolved. The CDR3 totals 13 residues. Looked up from germline, CDR1 is SGHTA and CDR2 is FQGNSA. This chain's CDR3 is CASTLSVNTEAFF. The CDR3 nucleotides are TGTGCCAGCACCTTATCGGTGAACACTGAAGCTTTCTTT.

This clonotype showed up just a few times. The CDR3 DNA reads as TGTGCCAGCAGCCAAGATCGGCAGGTGAACACTGAAGCTTTCTTT. This encodes CASSQDRQVNTEAFF. The V call is TRBV14, the J call TRBJ1-1; D is unresolved. V was cut by 0 bases and J by 0 bases, with 8 bases left in between. Germline values: CDR1 SGHDN, CDR2 FVKESK. This CDR3 contains 15 residues.

This sequence joins TRBV19 and TRBJ2-2; 12 bases align to TRBD1. J gave up 4 bases and V 5 bases, and 8 bases lay outside the gene matches. The CDR3 runs to 17 residues. The germline V gene has CDR1 LNHDA and CDR2 SQIVND (reference sequence). In DNA form, the CDR3 reads TGTGCCAGTAGTGTCCGGGACAGGGGGCGCGGCACCGGGGAGCTGTTTTTT. Protein sequence: CASSVRDRGRGTGELFF. The full variable domain, with the rest looked up from reference TRBV19 and TRBJ2-2, is DGGITQSPKYLFRKEGQNVTLSCEQNLNHDAMYWYRQDPGQGLRLIYYSQIVNDFQKGDIAEGYSVSREKKESFPLTVTSAQKNPTAFYLCASSVRDRGRGTGELFFGEGSRLTVL.

This clonotype turned up a few times. The J gene is TRBJ1-1, the V gene TRBV5-1; 8 nucleotides align to TRBD1. CDR1 SGHRS and CDR2 YFSETQ come from the germline V gene. CDR3 size: 15 residues. Trimming took 4 bases from V and 2 from J; bases not matched to a gene: 7. The CDR3 protein is CASSLWTGPNTEAFF. For the CDR3, the DNA is TGCGCCAGCAGCCTATGGACAGGGCCTAACACTGAAGCTTTCTTT.